The present entry profiles one T cell receptor (beta chain) with its context. Antigen unknown. It was with a sample-barcoded 5' primer and a J-beta primer mix that a second PCR of roughly 6 to 12 cycles was run. Paired-end reads containing CDR3 totaled no fewer than 3 million for each sample. TCRdb redid the calling of the 5' RACE reads with MiXCR, one entry per CDR3 protein. Of over a million distinct CDR3 sequences listed, under 30% are singletons. The data were taken from a study of blood T cells in healthy people across ages. About the research overall: Template switching recovered approximately one barcoded beta molecule for every two T cells.

Germline CDR1 and CDR2: MDHEN and SYDVKM. This CDR3 spans 13 amino acids. Overall study findings and caveats: Diversity estimates from one million T cells were considered underestimates.

The same data also contributed to another study, on T cells of mothers and their children. That investigation notes: Roughly six children and their three healthy Caucasian mothers were the donors.

The V and J genes are TRBV28 and TRBJ2-1; D remains ambiguous. The better agreement between TRBJ2-5 and the DNA end casts doubt on the J call. This receptor was taken from a girl aged 2 to 10 in good health. Sequenced input: blood. CDR3 amino acids: CASSRIRAETQYF. The CDR3 DNA sequence: TGTGCCAGCAGCCGGATAAGGGCAGAGACCCAGTACTTC.